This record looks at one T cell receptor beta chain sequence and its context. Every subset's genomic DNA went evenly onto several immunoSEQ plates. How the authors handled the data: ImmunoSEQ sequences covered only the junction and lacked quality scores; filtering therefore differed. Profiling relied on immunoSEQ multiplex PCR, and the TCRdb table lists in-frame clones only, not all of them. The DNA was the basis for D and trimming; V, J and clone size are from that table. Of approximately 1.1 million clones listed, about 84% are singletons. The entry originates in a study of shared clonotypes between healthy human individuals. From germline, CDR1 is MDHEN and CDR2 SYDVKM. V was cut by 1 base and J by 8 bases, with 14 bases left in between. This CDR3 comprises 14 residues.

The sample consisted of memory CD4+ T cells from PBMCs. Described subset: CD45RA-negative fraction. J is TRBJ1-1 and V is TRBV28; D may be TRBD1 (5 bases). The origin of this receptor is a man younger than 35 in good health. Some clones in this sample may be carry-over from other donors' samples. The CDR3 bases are TGTGCCAGCAGTTTATTTGGAAGGGGCTTGGAAGCTTTCTTT. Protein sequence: CASSLFGRGLEAFF.